The 8 T cell receptor beta chains given below trace back to one sample, sequenced in a study of shared clonotypes between healthy human individuals. Assay: immunoSEQ multiplex PCR; the TCRdb copy retains only in-frame clones and omits some. Altogether roughly 500,000 clones are present, 95% to 96% being singletons, with the ten largest covering under 0.065%. The specimen was naive CD4+ T cells sorted from blood. As for subset: CD45RA+ positively selected. These receptors were taken from a woman in her 30s in good health.

The chain is built from TRBV6-1 and TRBJ2-3, with no clear D. Germline loops: CDR1 MNHNS, CDR2 SASEGT. Trimming pared 8 bases from V and 4 bases from J, leaving 13 bases between. The CDR3 extends over 13 amino acids. CDR3 bases: TGTGCCAGCCTCAGGAGTGGCCCAGATACGCAGTATTTT. Translation: CASLRSGPDTQYF.

This chain joins TRBV6-1 and TRBJ1-2; TRBD1 aligns across 8 bases. Trimming cost V 4 bases and J 3 bases; bases outside gene matches: 7. The germline V gene has CDR1 MNHNS and CDR2 SASEGT. The CDR3 spans 15 residues. CDR3: CASSGQGAVDYGYTF. CDR3 DNA sequence: TGTGCCAGCAGTGGGCAGGGGGCTGTTGACTATGGCTACACCTTC.

V usage is TRBV7-9 and J usage is TRBJ2-1, with D possibly called TRBD1 or TRBD2 (5 bases each). CDR3 size: 17 residues. Trimming took off 5 bases at V and 1 base at J, with 18 bases between the two ends. From germline, CDR1 is SEHNR and CDR2 FQNEAQ (reference sequence). The CDR3 reads CASSIWGRNFSYNEQFF. CDR3 coding DNA: TGTGCCAGCAGCATCTGGGGACGGAATTTTTCCTACAATGAGCAGTTCTTC.

The gene calls are TRBV30 and TRBJ1-4, with D uncertain. Germline CDR1 is GTSNPN and CDR2 is SVGIG (reference sequence). V was cut by 3 bases and J by 2 bases, with 4 bases left in between. CDR3 length equals 12 residues. The CDR3 nucleotides are TGTGCCTGGAGCACTACTAATGAAAAACTGTTTTTT. It specifies CAWSTTNEKLFF.

J is TRBJ2-2 and V is TRBV2; 12 bases are shared with TRBD2. V shed 4 bases, J shed 7 bases, and the junction held 4 bases outside the gene matches. CDR1 is SNHLY, CDR2 FYNNEI, per germline. The CDR3 runs to 15 residues. The CDR3 nucleotides read TGTGCCAGCAGTGGGACTAGCGGGAACTTCGGGGAGCTGTTTTTT. Its protein product is CASSGTSGNFGELFF.

The rearrangement joins TRBV6-4 to TRBJ2-3; D call uncertain. CDR1 is MRHNA, CDR2 SNTAGT, per germline. V lost 2 bases and J lost 0, with 6 bases in between. This CDR3 spans 14 amino acids. CDR3 amino acids: CASSDVSSTDTQYF. The CDR3 DNA is TGTGCCAGCAGTGACGTTTCGAGCACAGATACGCAGTATTTT.

The V call is TRBV19, the J call TRBJ1-1; TRBD1 matches 7 bases. The CDR3 totals 16 residues. The V gene's germline CDR1 is LNHDA and CDR2 SQIVND (reference sequence). The ends lost 5 bases at V and 0 bases at J; junction bases unmatched: 9. The CDR3 DNA is TGTGCCAGTAGTGTACCGGGACAGCTGATGAACACTGAAGCTTTCTTT. It codes for CASSVPGQLMNTEAFF.

The chain recombines TRBV7-2 with TRBJ2-5; 7 nucleotides align to TRBD2. This CDR3 comprises 15 residues. The V gene's germline CDR1 is SGHTA and CDR2 FQGNSA. V was clipped by 0 bases and J by 5 bases; unmatched bases: 6. This CDR3 reads CASSLAGLGGETQYF. CDR3 bases: TGTGCCAGCAGCTTAGCTGGATTGGGAGGGGAGACCCAGTACTTC.